This is a list of T cell receptor beta chains from one sample in a study of T cell changes during pregnancy in multiple sclerosis. Assay used: immunoSEQ multiplex PCR; TCRdb lists only in-frame clones, some missing. The sample consists of about 40,000 clones, around 90% of them appearing once. The sequencing used CD8+ T cells from peripheral blood mononuclear cells, collected in the first trimester of pregnancy. Every receptor here comes from a female donor with multiple sclerosis, enrolled in a pregnancy study. Both conserved end residues are part of each CDR3. The D gene is left open where the match is weak. Size is stated for part of the rows, as once, few or many counts, or as a class when the clone is expanded.

v_call	clone_size	j_call	d_call	cdr3_nt	cdr3_aa
TRBV21-1	once	TRBJ2-1	NA	TGTGCCAGCAGCAATACGGGGACTAGGGGGCGATGGGAGCAGTTCTTC	CASSNTGTRGRWEQFF
TRBV9	NA	TRBJ1-6	NA	TGTGCCAGCAGCCCAGGTCCGCGTGATGTAGGTAATTCACCCCTCCACTTT	CASSPGPRDVGNSPLHF
TRBV13	NA	TRBJ1-4	TRBD1	TGTGCCAGCAGCCCCGACAGGGGGTCTAATGAAAAACTGTTTTTT	CASSPDRGSNEKLFF
TRBV2	once	TRBJ1-2	NA	TGTGCCAGAGAAGTGACAGTAAACTATGGCTACACCTTC	CAREVTVNYGYTF
TRBV19	NA	TRBJ1-4	NA	TGTGCCAGTAGTATCACAGGGTTTGAACTGTTTTTT	CASSITGFELFF
TRBV10-3	NA	TRBJ2-7	NA	TGTGCCATCATGGCGGATACCTACGAGCAGTACTTC	CAIMADTYEQYF
TRBV9	NA	TRBJ2-5	NA	TGTGCCAGCAGCGTGACTGACTCCCCCGAGACCCAGTACTTC	CASSVTDSPETQYF
TRBV6-6	NA	TRBJ1-1	TRBD1	TGTGCCAGCATTAGTTACCCGACAGGGGGCTTCACTGAAGCTTTCTTT	CASISYPTGGFTEAFF
TRBV5-6	NA	TRBJ1-2	NA	TGTGCCAGCAGCTTGGTCACATCGTATACTAACTATGGCTACACCTTC	CASSLVTSYTNYGYTF
TRBV5-6	NA	TRBJ2-7	NA	TGTGCCAGCAGCTCACACGACAGGACGGGCGCCTACGAGCAGTACTTC	CASSSHDRTGAYEQYF
TRBV4-1	NA	TRBJ2-1	TRBD2	TGCGCCAGCTCTCCTAGCGGGGGGTTTTATGAGCAGTTCTTC	CASSPSGGFYEQFF
TRBV27	NA	TRBJ2-1	TRBD1	TGTGCCAGCAGTTTAAGGGACAGGGGATCGGATGAGCAGTTCTTC	CASSLRDRGSDEQFF
TRBV11-3	NA	TRBJ2-1	NA	TGTGCCAGCAGCTTGGGGAGTTTGGGTGAGCAGTTCTTC	CASSLGSLGEQFF
TRBV9	NA	TRBJ2-1	NA	TGTGCCAGCAGCGTAGCTGCCGGGGTCCCGGCCAGTGAGCAGTTCTTC	CASSVAAGVPASEQFF
TRBV7-7	NA	TRBJ2-1	NA	TGTGCTAGCAGCTTAGAGGGGGGGAGCGCCTACAATGAGCAGTTCTTC	CASSLEGGSAYNEQFF
TRBV6-5	NA	TRBJ1-1	TRBD1	TGTGCCAGCAGTTACGGGACAGGGTTCACTGAAGCTTTCTTT	CASSYGTGFTEAFF